This T cell receptor (beta chain) was captured by sequencing in a study of shared clonotypes between healthy human individuals. The germline CDR1 and CDR2 sequences are SQVTM and ANQGSEA. The CDR3 consists of 16 residues. J gave up 8 bases and V 3 bases, and 10 bases lay outside the gene matches. The study separated CD4+ cells into CD45RA+ naive and CD45RA-negative memory subsets. This clone was seen just once. Data came from immunoSEQ multiplex PCR; TCRdb stores just in-frame clones and leaves some out. The sample lists roughly 200,000 clones, roughly 70% occurring once. This chain joins TRBV29-1 and TRBJ2-4; 13 bases agree with TRBD2. This TCR was recovered from a man aged 30 to 39 in good health. The sample was memory CD4+ T cells sorted from blood. Subset indicated: CD45RA-negative fraction. The CDR3: CSVEGLAGSKGDIQYF. In DNA form, the CDR3 reads TGCAGCGTTGAGGGACTAGCGGGAAGTAAGGGGGACATTCAGTACTTC.